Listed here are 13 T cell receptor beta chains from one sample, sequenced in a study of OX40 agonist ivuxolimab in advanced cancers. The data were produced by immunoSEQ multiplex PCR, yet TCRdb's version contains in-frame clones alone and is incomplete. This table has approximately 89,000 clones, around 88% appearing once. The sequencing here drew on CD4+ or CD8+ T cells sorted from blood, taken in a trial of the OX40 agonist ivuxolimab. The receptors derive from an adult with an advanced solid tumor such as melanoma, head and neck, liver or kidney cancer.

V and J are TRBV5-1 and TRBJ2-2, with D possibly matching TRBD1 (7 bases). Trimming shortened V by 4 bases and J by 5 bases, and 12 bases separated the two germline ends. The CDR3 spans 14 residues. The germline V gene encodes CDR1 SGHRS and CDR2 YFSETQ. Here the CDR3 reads CASSPGGYTGELFF. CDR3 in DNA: TGCGCCAGCAGCCCAGGGGGGTATACCGGGGAGCTGTTTTTT. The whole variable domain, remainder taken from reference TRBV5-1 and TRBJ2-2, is KAGVTQTPRYLIKTRGQQVTLSCSPISGHRSVSWYQQTPGQGLQFLFEYFSETQRNKGNFPGRFSGRQFSNSRSEMNVSTLELGDSALYLCASSPGGYTGELFFGEGSRLTVL.

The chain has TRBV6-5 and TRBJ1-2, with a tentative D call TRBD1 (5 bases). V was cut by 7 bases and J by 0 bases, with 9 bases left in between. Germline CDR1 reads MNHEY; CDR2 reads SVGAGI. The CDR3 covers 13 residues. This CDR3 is CASTDSSNYGYTF. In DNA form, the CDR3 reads TGTGCCAGCACCGACAGTTCTAACTATGGCTACACCTTC.

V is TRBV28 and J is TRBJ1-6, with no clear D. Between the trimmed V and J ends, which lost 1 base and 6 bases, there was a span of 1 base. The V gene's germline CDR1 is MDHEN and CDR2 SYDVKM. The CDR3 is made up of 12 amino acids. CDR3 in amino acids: CASSLFNSPLHF. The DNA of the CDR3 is TGTGCCAGCAGTTTATTTAATTCACCCCTCCACTTT.

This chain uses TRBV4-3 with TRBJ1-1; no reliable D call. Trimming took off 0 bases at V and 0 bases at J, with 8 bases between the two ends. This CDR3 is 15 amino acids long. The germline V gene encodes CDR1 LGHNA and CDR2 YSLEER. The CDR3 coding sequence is TGCGCCAGCAGCCAAGAGGCTGGTTTGAACACTGAAGCTTTCTTT. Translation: CASSQEAGLNTEAFF.

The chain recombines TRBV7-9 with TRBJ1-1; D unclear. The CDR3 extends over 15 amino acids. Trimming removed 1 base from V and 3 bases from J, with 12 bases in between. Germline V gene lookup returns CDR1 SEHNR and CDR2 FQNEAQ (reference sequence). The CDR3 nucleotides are TGTGCCAGCAGCTTAGGAGACGGACTGTACACTGAAGCTTTCTTT. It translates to CASSLGDGLYTEAFF.

The CDR3 region has the DNA TGTGCCAGCAGCCTTCGGGGGGCGAACACTGAAGCTTTCTTT. This translates into CASSLRGANTEAFF. The gene calls are TRBV4-2 and TRBJ1-1; possibly TRBD1 for D (6 bases). CDR3 length: 14 residues. V was trimmed by 4 bases and J by 1 base, leaving 10 bases between them. Germline V lookup: CDR1 LGHNA, CDR2 YNFKEQ.

Here the CDR3 reads CASNTQGSNEKLFF. The CDR3 DNA reads TGTGCCAGCAACACACAGGGATCTAATGAAAAACTGTTTTTT. The chain links TRBV9 to TRBJ1-4; D may be TRBD1 (6 bases). CDR1 is SGDLS, CDR2 YYNGEE, per germline. The ends were cut back, 6 bases at V and 3 bases at J, with 12 bases in the middle. The CDR3 covers 14 residues.

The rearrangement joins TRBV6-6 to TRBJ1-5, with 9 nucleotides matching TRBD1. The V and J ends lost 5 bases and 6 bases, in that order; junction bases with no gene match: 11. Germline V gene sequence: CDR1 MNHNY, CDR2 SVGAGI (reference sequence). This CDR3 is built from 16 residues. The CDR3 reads CASSPDPDRGRQPQHF. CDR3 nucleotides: TGTGCCAGCAGTCCTGATCCGGACAGGGGACGTCAGCCCCAGCATTTT.

Here the CDR3 reads CASNSGAQETQYF. In DNA, the CDR3 is TGTGCCAGCAACTCAGGAGCACAAGAGACCCAGTACTTC. This chain uses TRBV9 with TRBJ2-5; the D is unclear. Germline values: CDR1 SGDLS, CDR2 YYNGEE. CDR3 length equals 13 residues. V was shortened by 6 bases and J by 2 bases, with 11 bases between the two germline ends.

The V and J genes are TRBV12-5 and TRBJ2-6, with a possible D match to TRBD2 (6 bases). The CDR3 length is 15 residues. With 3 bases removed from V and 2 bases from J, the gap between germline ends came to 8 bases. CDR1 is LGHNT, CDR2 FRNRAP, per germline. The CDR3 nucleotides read TGTGCTAGTGGTTTAGGAGGGACTGGGGCCAACGTCCTGACTTTC. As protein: CASGLGGTGANVLTF.

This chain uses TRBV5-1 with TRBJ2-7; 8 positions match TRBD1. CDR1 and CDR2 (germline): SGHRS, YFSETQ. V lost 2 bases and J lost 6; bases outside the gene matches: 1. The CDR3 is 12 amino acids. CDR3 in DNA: TGCGCCAGCAGCTTACAGGGGGGCGAGCAGTACTTC. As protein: CASSLQGGEQYF.

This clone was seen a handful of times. The CDR3 loop reads CASSLGRGVFQPQHF. In DNA, the CDR3 is TGTGCCAGCAGCTTAGGGAGGGGAGTATTCCAGCCCCAGCATTTT. The chain combines TRBV7-8 with TRBJ1-5; TRBD1 might be the D (5 bases). With 1 base removed from V and 7 bases from J, the gap between germline ends came to 14 bases. Germline V gene data show CDR1 as SGHVS and CDR2 as FQNEAQ. This CDR3 contains 15 residues.

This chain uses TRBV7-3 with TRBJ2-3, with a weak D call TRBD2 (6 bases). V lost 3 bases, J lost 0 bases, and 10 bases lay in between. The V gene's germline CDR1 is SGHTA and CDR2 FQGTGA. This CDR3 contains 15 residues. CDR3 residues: CASSFLGTSTDTQYF. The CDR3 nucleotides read TGTGCCAGCAGCTTTTTGGGGACTAGCACAGATACGCAGTATTTT.